Listed below are T cell receptor beta chains from one sample, sequenced in a study of tumor-infiltrating lymphocytes in primary liver carcinoma. One entry per CDR3 protein, called by TCRdb with MiXCR from the multiplex PCR reads. Of approximately 300,000 distinct CDR3 sequences listed, 60% to 80% were seen once; the top ten hold approximately 9%. The material sequenced was peripheral blood. These receptors were taken from a man in his forties or fifties with primary liver carcinoma and hepatitis B virus infection. The CDR3 runs from the conserved cysteine through the conserved F or W. The D gene is left open where the match is weak.

j_gene: TRBJ2-1
d_gene: NA
v_gene: TRBV30
CDR3aa: CAWVGASEYNEQLF

j_gene: TRBJ1-1
d_gene: NA
v_gene: TRBV6-2/TRBV6-3
CDR3aa: CASSRDAQNTEAFF

j_gene: TRBJ2-1
d_gene: NA
v_gene: TRBV20-1
CDR3aa: CSASDLVTGGGFF

j_gene: TRBJ1-1
d_gene: NA
v_gene: TRBV7-9
CDR3aa: CASSLDGFEAFF

j_gene: TRBJ1-5
d_gene: NA
v_gene: TRBV6-2/TRBV6-3
CDR3aa: CASSTGRGGQPQHF

j_gene: TRBJ2-2
d_gene: NA
v_gene: TRBV4-3
CDR3aa: CASSRNGPGELFF

j_gene: TRBJ2-1
d_gene: TRBD2
v_gene: TRBV4-1
CDR3aa: CASHTSGRASSYNEQFF

j_gene: TRBJ2-3
d_gene: NA
v_gene: TRBV11-2
CDR3aa: CASSLSLFGTDTQYF

j_gene: TRBJ2-1
d_gene: TRBD2
v_gene: TRBV4-1
CDR3aa: CASSPFALGLAGPSSYNEQFF

j_gene: TRBJ2-3
d_gene: TRBD1
v_gene: TRBV5-6
CDR3aa: CASRTGADTQYF

j_gene: TRBJ2-3
d_gene: NA
v_gene: TRBV6-6
CDR3aa: CASMDSIRGATTQYF

j_gene: TRBJ2-2
d_gene: TRBD2
v_gene: TRBV4-3
CDR3aa: CASSQDQRGNTEELFF

j_gene: TRBJ2-7
d_gene: NA
v_gene: TRBV4-1
CDR3aa: CASNPGATPYEQYF

j_gene: TRBJ1-4
d_gene: TRBD1
v_gene: TRBV5-4
CDR3aa: CVSSLKGQGRGLFF

j_gene: TRBJ2-2
d_gene: TRBD2
v_gene: TRBV4-2
CDR3aa: CASSQDWTSGTGELFF

j_gene: TRBJ2-7
d_gene: NA
v_gene: TRBV4-2
CDR3aa: CASSQGHTSYEQYF

j_gene: TRBJ2-7
d_gene: TRBD1
v_gene: TRBV7-8
CDR3aa: CASSPGQGAGEQYF

j_gene: TRBJ2-3
d_gene: NA
v_gene: TRBV7-9
CDR3aa: CASSAGVGTITDKHYF

j_gene: TRBJ2-7
d_gene: TRBD2
v_gene: TRBV10-1
CDR3aa: CASSETSGRPCEQYF

j_gene: TRBJ2-1
d_gene: TRBD2
v_gene: TRBV20-1
CDR3aa: CSALQAGGPWNEQFF

j_gene: TRBJ2-7
d_gene: NA
v_gene: TRBV5-4
CDR3aa: CVSSLDAGYNIEQYF

j_gene: TRBJ2-5
d_gene: TRBD1
v_gene: TRBV5-6
CDR3aa: CASGSGQRETQYF

j_gene: TRBJ2-7
d_gene: NA
v_gene: TRBV7-9
CDR3aa: CASAMGIYEQYF

j_gene: TRBJ2-1
d_gene: TRBD1
v_gene: TRBV5-5
CDR3aa: CTSSPTGGNEQFF

j_gene: TRBJ2-1
d_gene: TRBD2
v_gene: TRBV10-3
CDR3aa: CAIRNGSGTYNEQFF

j_gene: TRBJ2-2
d_gene: NA
v_gene: TRBV11-3
CDR3aa: CASSLSREAANTWELFF

j_gene: TRBJ1-3
d_gene: NA
v_gene: TRBV4-3
CDR3aa: CVSSQEVSTGNTIYF

j_gene: TRBJ2-3
d_gene: TRBD2
v_gene: TRBV28
CDR3aa: CASIGTSGYTDTLYF

j_gene: TRBJ2-1
d_gene: NA
v_gene: TRBV4-3
CDR3aa: CASSQLGSTGDDEQFF

j_gene: TRBJ2-1
d_gene: NA
v_gene: TRBV11-2
CDR3aa: CASTLLVAPAGEQFF

j_gene: TRBJ2-7
d_gene: TRBD1
v_gene: TRBV11-2
CDR3aa: CTSSLDQGAREQYF

j_gene: TRBJ2-2
d_gene: TRBD2
v_gene: TRBV11-1
CDR3aa: CAGSLRGWSGEMFF

j_gene: TRBJ2-5
d_gene: TRBD1
v_gene: TRBV28
CDR3aa: CASRVTGEETQYF

j_gene: TRBJ1-1
d_gene: NA
v_gene: TRBV6-1
CDR3aa: CASSRERGTEDVF

j_gene: TRBJ2-1
d_gene: TRBD2
v_gene: TRBV29-1
CDR3aa: CSVALAGADEQFF

j_gene: TRBJ2-1
d_gene: NA
v_gene: TRBV11-2
CDR3aa: CANSLQTNSGYNEQLF

j_gene: TRBJ1-4
d_gene: TRBD1
v_gene: TRBV20-1
CDR3aa: CSAQGGAGGEKLFF

j_gene: TRBJ1-1
d_gene: NA
v_gene: TRBV10-1
CDR3aa: CASSDGLYEAFF

j_gene: TRBJ2-2
d_gene: NA
v_gene: TRBV29-1
CDR3aa: CSIVKEGTENTGELFF

j_gene: TRBJ2-5
d_gene: NA
v_gene: TRBV28
CDR3aa: CASSARETYKETQYF

j_gene: TRBJ2-2
d_gene: NA
v_gene: TRBV11-1
CDR3aa: CASSLEGGELFF

j_gene: TRBJ2-3
d_gene: NA
v_gene: TRBV11-1
CDR3aa: CASSLAPDSTQYF

j_gene: TRBJ1-1
d_gene: NA
v_gene: TRBV12-5
CDR3aa: CASGLSNQNTEPFF

j_gene: TRBJ2-1
d_gene: TRBD2
v_gene: TRBV6-2/TRBV6-3
CDR3aa: CASSLPGLAGTEQFF

j_gene: TRBJ1-2
d_gene: NA
v_gene: TRBV14
CDR3aa: CASSQGRGRDYGYTF

j_gene: TRBJ1-5
d_gene: NA
v_gene: TRBV24-1
CDR3aa: CATSDSDRDPNQPQHF

j_gene: TRBJ2-2
d_gene: TRBD1
v_gene: TRBV7-9
CDR3aa: CAIRQGQAGTGELFF

j_gene: TRBJ2-1
d_gene: TRBD1
v_gene: TRBV28
CDR3aa: CASRTTGADEQFF

j_gene: TRBJ2-2
d_gene: TRBD1
v_gene: TRBV12-3/TRBV12-4
CDR3aa: CASSSTGQGGWTGELFF

j_gene: TRBJ2-2
d_gene: TRBD2
v_gene: TRBV5-6
CDR3aa: CATRSGSNTGELFF

j_gene: TRBJ1-1
d_gene: NA
v_gene: TRBV11-3
CDR3aa: CASSWRRNTEAFF

j_gene: TRBJ2-3
d_gene: TRBD1
v_gene: TRBV5-1
CDR3aa: CSSRRGQGPDTQYF

j_gene: TRBJ1-1
d_gene: NA
v_gene: TRBV28
CDR3aa: CASSWRGGNTEAFF

j_gene: TRBJ2-2
d_gene: NA
v_gene: TRBV5-6
CDR3aa: CASSSVRARELFF

j_gene: TRBJ2-7
d_gene: NA
v_gene: TRBV11-1
CDR3aa: CASSLEVSGSGKLYF